This is a list of T cell receptor beta chains from one sample in a study of T cell changes during pregnancy in multiple sclerosis. Clones were read by immunoSEQ multiplex PCR, and TCRdb kept only the in-frame ones, dropping some. The table includes about 50,000 clones, 94% detected once. Source: CD4+ T cells from peripheral blood mononuclear cells, taken in the third trimester of pregnancy. These receptors were collected from a female donor with multiple sclerosis, enrolled in a pregnancy study. CDR3s leave out the opening cysteine and the closing phenylalanine or tryptophan. The order of the fields is V gene, J gene, CDR3 protein.

>TRBV19|TRBJ2-3
ASSIAESPQY
>TRBV4-2|TRBJ2-2
ASSQDHRNTGELF
>TRBV4-3|TRBJ2-2
ASSQLSGVHAGELF
>TRBV18|TRBJ1-1
ASSPVRQLNTEAF
>TRBV15|TRBJ1-1
ATSRDRSRGSRGTEAF
>TRBV7-8|TRBJ1-5
ASSKNRDRGGQPQH
>TRBV21-1|TRBJ1-4
ASSKRPPQPPLGRVGEKLF
>TRBV5-1|TRBJ1-1
ASSLERGAGTEAF
>TRBV5-1|TRBJ2-1
ASSSVTGEVPF
>TRBV21-1|TRBJ2-7
ASSKSSGRNHEQY
>TRBV2|TRBJ1-1
ASRGGQGDTEAF
>TRBV6-6|TRBJ1-3
ASSPSRGEGNTIY
>TRBV5-1|TRBJ2-2
ASSSGTNTGELF
>TRBV4-1|TRBJ1-5
ASSQEDRSNQPQH
>TRBV6-6|TRBJ1-3
ASSDQGLAGNTIY
>TRBV20-1|TRBJ2-3
SYRHETQY
>TRBV12-5|TRBJ2-6
ASGRTGLEGANVLT
>TRBV21-1|TRBJ1-5
ASIPQVEDQPQH
>TRBV27|TRBJ1-2
ASSYSRGAGGYT
>TRBV2|TRBJ1-5
ASSEETDQPQH
>TRBV28|TRBJ2-7
ASSQPGTGYHEQY
>TRBV28|TRBJ2-7
ASSFHRTREQY
>TRBV18|TRBJ1-1
ASSKGATEAF
>TRBV7-2|TRBJ1-1
ASRRTTHGTASKNTEAF
>TRBV2|TRBJ2-7
ASSALTVGGREQY
>TRBV7-6|TRBJ2-3
ASSSSPGLAGGTQY
>TRBV5-6|TRBJ1-2
ASSPDRDRGYT
>TRBV27|TRBJ1-2
ASSPSGQGSAGYT
>TRBV2|TRBJ2-5
ASSLTTGGEETQY
>TRBV4-3|TRBJ1-2
ASSPMREYYGYT
>TRBV7-3|TRBJ2-3
ASSLLPTADTQY
>TRBV12-5|TRBJ2-7
ASGIRRGGEDRDHEQY
>TRBV19|TRBJ2-1
ASSTTSFNEQF
>TRBV6-1|TRBJ2-3
ASSFQGTDTQY
>TRBV29-1|TRBJ1-2
SVETANYGYT
>TRBV7-2|TRBJ2-3
ASSIGLLRPGTDTQY
>TRBV25-1|TRBJ1-2
ASSELGSGNGYT
>TRBV25-1|TRBJ1-2
ASSESGTNYGYT
>TRBV30|TRBJ1-1
AHSQGRDEGAF
>TRBV18|TRBJ1-3
ASSPAIPSSGNTIY
>TRBV7-9|TRBJ2-7
ASAKAGETSYEQY
>TRBV4-3|TRBJ1-1
ASSQNPSNTEAF